A single sample gave rise to the 25 T cell receptor beta chains below, sequenced in a study of T cell responses to AZD1222 COVID-19 vaccine. Profiled with immunoSEQ multiplex PCR; TCRdb holds only in-frame clones, not every one. Of around 140,000 clones listed, roughly nine tenths are singletons. The material sequenced was peripheral blood, taken 28 days after the second dose of the MenACWY control vaccine. The receptors here all came from an adult who received the MenACWY meningococcal vaccine as a control.

V and J are TRBV28 and TRBJ1-2; tentatively, D is TRBD1 (6 bases). Germline V lookup: CDR1 MDHEN, CDR2 SYDVKM. The CDR3 covers 14 residues. The V end was cut by 5 bases, the J end by 3 bases, with 13 bases between. The CDR3 nucleotides are TGTGCCAGCAGTCCTGCGGACAGAGACTATGGCTACACCTTC. It translates to CASSPADRDYGYTF.

V usage is TRBV30 and J usage is TRBJ1-4; possible D gene TRBD1, 6 bases. CDR3 size: 15 residues. Germline lookup yields CDR1 GTSNPN and CDR2 SVGIG (reference sequence). Between the trimmed V and J ends, which lost 3 bases and 4 bases, there was a span of 15 bases. CDR3 in DNA: TGTGCCTGGAGACCGAGAGGACAGCGTAATGAAAAACTGTTTTTT. It yields the protein CAWRPRGQRNEKLFF. The full variable domain, its missing parts supplied by reference TRBV30 and TRBJ1-4, is SQTIHQWPATLVQPVGSPLSLECTVEGTSNPNLYWYRQAAGRGLQLLFYSVGIGQISSEVPQNLSASRPQDRQFILSSKKLLLSDSGFYLCAWRPRGQRNEKLFFGSGTQLSVL.

CDR3 protein: CASSLNRDTEAFF. The CDR3 DNA is TGTGCCAGCAGCTTAAATCGGGACACTGAAGCTTTCTTT. The V gene is TRBV7-3, the J gene TRBJ1-1; D is uncertain. The V end lost 1 base, the J end lost 3 bases, and 6 bases lay between the germline ends. The CDR3 length is 13 residues. CDR1 is SGHTA, CDR2 FQGTGA, per germline.

The chain is built from TRBV5-4 and TRBJ2-6; tentative D call: TRBD2 (6 bases). The CDR3 has 18 residues. The ends were cut back, 3 bases at V and 0 bases at J, with 16 bases in the middle. The V gene's germline CDR1 is SGHNT and CDR2 YYREEE (reference sequence). The DNA of the CDR3 is TGTGCCAGCAGCTGGAGGGAGAGGGGCCGCTCTGGGGCCAACGTCCTGACTTTC. Amino acid sequence: CASSWRERGRSGANVLTF.

This sequence joins TRBV7-2 and TRBJ1-1; a weak D match, TRBD1 (5 bases). The CDR3 loop spans 17 amino acids. CDR1 SGHTA and CDR2 FQGNSA come from the germline V gene. Trimming cost V 0 bases and J 0 bases, with 14 bases left between them. The CDR3 here is CASSLAQGPLMNTEAFF. The CDR3 nucleotides read TGTGCCAGCAGCTTAGCTCAGGGCCCCCTCATGAACACTGAAGCTTTCTTT.

J is TRBJ2-7 and V is TRBV11-3, with TRBD1 matching over 10 bases. V gave up 5 bases and J gave up 7 bases; unmatched junction bases: 5. Looked up from germline, CDR1 is SGHNT and CDR2 is YENEEA. The CDR3 covers 13 residues. The DNA of the CDR3 is TGTGCCAGCAGCCCAGGGACAGGGGAGGAGCAGTACTTC. Protein sequence: CASSPGTGEEQYF.

V is TRBV6-4 and J is TRBJ1-5; D is possibly TRBD1 (5 bases). Trimming pared 2 bases from V and 7 bases from J, leaving 12 bases between. Per the germline V gene, CDR1 is MRHNA and CDR2 is SNTAGT. The CDR3 totals 14 residues. Written as DNA, the CDR3 is TGTGCCAGCAGTGACCCTGGAGGGACGCAGCCCCAGCATTTT. Residues: CASSDPGGTQPQHF.

The chain uses TRBV10-3 and TRBJ1-4; D may be TRBD1 (5 bases). V was trimmed by 3 bases and J by 8 bases, leaving 19 bases between them. CDR1 and CDR2 from the germline V gene are ENHRY and SYGVKD. The CDR3 extends over 16 amino acids. The CDR3 sequence is CAISERPLNQGEKLFF. The CDR3 DNA is TGTGCCATCAGTGAACGGCCTCTAAATCAGGGCGAAAAACTGTTTTTT.

The rearrangement uses TRBV15 and TRBJ1-5; 7 nucleotides agree with TRBD1. V lost 2 bases to trimming and J lost 3 bases; unmatched junction nucleotides: 7. The CDR3 covers 16 residues. The germline V gene has CDR1 LNHNV and CDR2 YYDKDF (reference sequence). The CDR3 DNA reads TGTGCCACCAGCAGAAGTCGGGACAGTTACAATCAGCCCCAGCATTTT. As protein: CATSRSRDSYNQPQHF.

The chain is built from TRBV7-2 and TRBJ1-2; D is uncertain. The CDR3 length is 14 residues. CDR1 SGHTA and CDR2 FQGNSA come from the germline V gene. The ends were cut back, 5 bases at V and 4 bases at J, with 14 bases in the middle. This CDR3 reads CASSQVEGGYGYTF. The CDR3 DNA follows: TGTGCCAGCAGCCAAGTGGAGGGCGGCTATGGCTACACCTTC.

The CDR3 here is CASSLGRDYYGYTF. The CDR3 DNA reads as TGTGCCAGCAGTTTAGGGAGGGACTACTATGGCTACACCTTC. The chain joins TRBV28 to TRBJ1-2, with D possibly being TRBD1 (5 bases). Germline V lookup: CDR1 MDHEN, CDR2 SYDVKM. V was clipped by 2 bases and J by 3 bases, with 10 bases between them. This CDR3 is 14 amino acids long.

The V call is TRBV14, the J call TRBJ1-3; D gene ambiguous. Germline V gives CDR1 SGHDN, CDR2 FVKESK. The CDR3 has 14 residues. V lost 5 bases and J 0 bases, leaving 8 bases between the germline ends. In DNA, the CDR3 is TGTGCCAGCAGCGAACGGATCTCTGGAAACACCATATATTTT. It codes for CASSERISGNTIYF.

The chain combines TRBV28 with TRBJ1-2; TRBD1 might be the D (6 bases). Between the trimmed V and J ends, which lost 5 bases and 7 bases, there was a span of 14 bases. Germline CDR1 reads MDHEN; CDR2 reads SYDVKM. The CDR3 sequence is 13 residues long. CDR3 sequence (DNA): TGTGCCAGCAGTGACGGGACACAGGGTGGCTACACCTTC. It encodes CASSDGTQGGYTF.

This chain uses TRBV7-3 with TRBJ2-7; 8 positions match TRBD1. This CDR3 is built from 13 residues. With V trimmed by 6 bases and J by 5 bases, 6 bases remained unmatched. CDR1 SGHTA and CDR2 FQGTGA come from the germline V gene. In nucleotides, the CDR3 is TGTGCCAGCAGTCCAGGGGGCGGCGACGAGCAGTACTTC. Its protein product is CASSPGGGDEQYF.

The chain couples TRBV7-2 to TRBJ2-1; weak D call: TRBD2 (7 bases). The V end was cut by 1 base, the J end by 4 bases, with 11 bases between. The CDR3 is 15 amino acids. The germline CDR1 and CDR2 sequences are SGHTA and FQGNSA. CDR3 in amino acids: CASSLGGGGYNEQFF. The CDR3 bases are TGTGCCAGCAGCTTAGGAGGGGGGGGTTACAATGAGCAGTTCTTC.

Worth noting for this clone: One end of the junction does not line up with germline, which may come from a read error. The chain recombines TRBV6-5 with TRBJ2-7; tentatively, D is TRBD2 (6 bases). Germline CDR1 is MNHEY and CDR2 is SVGAGI. The CDR3 sequence is 15 residues long. The DNA for the CDR3 is TGTGCCAGCAGACCGACAGTTTGGGACTCCAACGAGCAGTACTTC. Translated, it gives CASRPTVWDSNEQYF.

This clone was seen just once. The chain has TRBV29-1 and TRBJ2-5, with 7 bases matching TRBD1. There are 13 residues in the CDR3. V dropped 4 bases and J dropped 7; count of bases not matched to a gene: 9. The germline gives CDR1 SQVTM, CDR2 ANQGSEA. The CDR3 is CSVVTGVAGTQYF. The CDR3 nucleotides are TGCAGCGTTGTTACAGGGGTCGCCGGGACCCAGTACTTC.

The V call is TRBV3-1 (or the pseudogene TRBV3-2), the J call TRBJ1-3, with D hard to call. In germline, CDR1 is LGHDT, CDR2 YNNKEL (reference sequence). Trimming left V 0 bases short and J 6 bases short, with 3 bases between. This CDR3 contains 12 residues. CDR3 nucleotide sequence: TGTGCCAGCAGCCAAGAGGAAAACACCATATATTTT. Translation gives CASSQEENTIYF.

The CDR3 sequence is CASSPQDTSSGNTIYF. The CDR3 DNA reads as TGTGCCAGCTCACCCCAAGACACGAGCTCTGGAAACACCATATATTTT. The chain combines TRBV18 with TRBJ1-3; D is undetermined. The CDR3 consists of 16 residues. Germline V gives CDR1 KGHSH, CDR2 LQKENI. V was clipped by 3 bases and J by 0 bases, with 12 bases between them. The variable domain in full, with the rest retrieved from reference TRBV18 and TRBJ1-3, is NAGVMQNPRHLVRRRGQEARLRCSPMKGHSHVYWYRQLPEEGLKFMVYLQKENIIDESGMPKERFSAEFPKEGPSILRIQQVVRGDSAAYFCASSPQDTSSGNTIYFGEGSWLTVV.

The chain employs TRBV30 and TRBJ1-6, with a tentative D call TRBD1 (5 bases). Trimming removed 1 base from V and 10 bases from J, with 14 bases in between. CDR3 size: 14 residues. The germline gives CDR1 GTSNPN, CDR2 SVGIG (reference sequence). CDR3 loop: CAWSGGRVFSPLHF. The CDR3, as DNA: TGTGCCTGGAGTGGGGGCAGGGTCTTCTCACCCCTCCACTTT. Variable domain in full (rest from reference TRBV30 and TRBJ1-6): SQTIHQWPATLVQPVGSPLSLECTVEGTSNPNLYWYRQAAGRGLQLLFYSVGIGQISSEVPQNLSASRPQDRQFILSSKKLLLSDSGFYLCAWSGGRVFSPLHFGNGTRLTVT.

This clone appeared once. The chain has TRBV7-2 and TRBJ1-2; 9 bases line up with TRBD1. Germline trimming cut 2 bases from V and 8 bases from J; bases unmatched to any gene: 9. The V gene's germline CDR1 is SGHTA and CDR2 FQGNSA. This CDR3 region has 15 residues. The CDR3, as DNA: TGTGCCAGCAGCTTAAAACCACAGGGGGCTGGGGGCTACACCTTC. This sequence encodes CASSLKPQGAGGYTF. The whole variable domain, filled in from reference TRBV7-2 and TRBJ1-2, reads GAGVSQSPSNKVTEKGKDVELRCDPISGHTALYWYRQSLGQGLEFLIYFQGNSAPDKSGLPSDRFSAERTGGSVSTLTIQRTQQEDSAVYLCASSLKPQGAGGYTFGSGTRLTVV.

This chain uses TRBV11-2 with TRBJ2-1; a weak D match, TRBD1 (6 bases). This CDR3 comprises 13 residues. V was trimmed by 5 bases and J by 4 bases, leaving 9 bases between them. Germline V gene sequence: CDR1 SGHAT, CDR2 FQNNGV. In DNA form, the CDR3 reads TGTGCCAGCAGCCAAGGACAGTACAATGAGCAGTTCTTC. It encodes CASSQGQYNEQFF.

DNA for the CDR3: TGCGCCAGCAGCCAAGAGAACAGGGCCTATTTTGGCTACACCTTC. This sequence encodes CASSQENRAYFGYTF. V is TRBV4-3 and J is TRBJ1-2, with D possibly being TRBD1 (6 bases). Germline V gene lookup returns CDR1 LGHNA and CDR2 YSLEER. The V end lost 0 bases, the J end lost 7 bases, and 15 bases lay between the germline ends. CDR3 size: 15 residues.

The V gene is TRBV30, the J gene TRBJ2-1; 8 nucleotides match TRBD1. Germline V gene data show CDR1 as GTSNPN and CDR2 as SVGIG (reference sequence). V lost 8 bases and J lost 4; bases outside the gene matches: 13. The CDR3 length is 15 residues. CDR3 residues: CAQTGGTGYYNEQFF. Here the CDR3 DNA reads TGTGCCCAAACTGGAGGGACAGGATATTACAATGAGCAGTTCTTC. Together with reference TRBV30 and TRBJ2-1, the CDR3 gives the full variable domain: SQTIHQWPATLVQPVGSPLSLECTVEGTSNPNLYWYRQAAGRGLQLLFYSVGIGQISSEVPQNLSASRPQDRQFILSSKKLLLSDSGFYLCAQTGGTGYYNEQFFGPGTRLTVL.

CDR3 region: CASSSQAGGIPYEQYF. The CDR3 DNA sequence: TGTGCCAGCAGCTCCCAAGCGGGGGGAATCCCCTACGAGCAGTACTTC. V gene TRBV7-2 combines with J gene TRBJ2-7, with 9 nucleotides matching TRBD2. CDR3 length: 16 amino acids. V dropped 4 bases and J dropped 2; count of bases not matched to a gene: 9. Germline CDR1 reads SGHTA; CDR2 reads FQGNSA.